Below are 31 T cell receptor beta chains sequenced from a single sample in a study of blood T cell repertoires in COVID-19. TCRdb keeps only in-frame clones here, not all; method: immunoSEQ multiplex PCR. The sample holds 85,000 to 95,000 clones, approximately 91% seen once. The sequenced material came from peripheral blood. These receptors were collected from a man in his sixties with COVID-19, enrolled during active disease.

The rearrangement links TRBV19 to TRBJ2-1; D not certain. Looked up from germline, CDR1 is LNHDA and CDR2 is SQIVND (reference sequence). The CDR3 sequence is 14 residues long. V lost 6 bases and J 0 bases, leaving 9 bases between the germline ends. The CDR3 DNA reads TGTGCCAGTAGGGTCAGAAGCTCCTACAATGAGCAGTTCTTC. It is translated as CASRVRSSYNEQFF.

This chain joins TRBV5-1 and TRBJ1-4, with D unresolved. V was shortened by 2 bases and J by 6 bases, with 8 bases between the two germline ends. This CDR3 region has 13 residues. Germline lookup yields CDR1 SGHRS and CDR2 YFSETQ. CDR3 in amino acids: CASSFGGDEKLFF. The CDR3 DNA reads TGCGCCAGCAGCTTCGGAGGAGATGAAAAACTGTTTTTT.

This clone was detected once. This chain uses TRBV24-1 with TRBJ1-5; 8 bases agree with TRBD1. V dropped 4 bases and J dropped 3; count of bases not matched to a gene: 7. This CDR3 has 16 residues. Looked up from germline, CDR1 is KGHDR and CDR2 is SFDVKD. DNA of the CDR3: TGTGCCACCAGTGACCACGACAGGGGTCCCAATCAGCCCCAGCATTTT. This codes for CATSDHDRGPNQPQHF.

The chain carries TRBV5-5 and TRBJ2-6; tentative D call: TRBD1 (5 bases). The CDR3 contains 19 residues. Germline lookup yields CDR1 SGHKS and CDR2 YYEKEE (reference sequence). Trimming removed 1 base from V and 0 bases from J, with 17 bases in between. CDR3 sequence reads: CASSLPGLITSSGANVLTF. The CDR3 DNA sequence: TGTGCCAGCAGCTTGCCAGGGCTAATTACCAGCTCTGGGGCCAACGTCCTGACTTTC.

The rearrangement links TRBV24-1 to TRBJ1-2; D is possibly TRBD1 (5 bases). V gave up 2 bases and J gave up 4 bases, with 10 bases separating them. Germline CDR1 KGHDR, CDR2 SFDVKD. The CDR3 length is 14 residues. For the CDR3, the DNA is TGTGCCACCAGTGATTCGGGACTCCCCTATGGCTACACCTTC. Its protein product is CATSDSGLPYGYTF.

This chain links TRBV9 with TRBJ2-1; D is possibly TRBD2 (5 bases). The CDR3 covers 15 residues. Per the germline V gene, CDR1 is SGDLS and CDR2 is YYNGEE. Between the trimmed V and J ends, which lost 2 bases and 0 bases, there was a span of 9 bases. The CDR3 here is CASSVLGSSYNEQFF. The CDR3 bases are TGTGCCAGCAGCGTCCTAGGGAGCTCCTACAATGAGCAGTTCTTC.

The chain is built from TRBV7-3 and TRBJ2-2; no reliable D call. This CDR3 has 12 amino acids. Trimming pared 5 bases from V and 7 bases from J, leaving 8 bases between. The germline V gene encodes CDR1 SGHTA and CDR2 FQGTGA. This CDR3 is CASSAGGGELFF. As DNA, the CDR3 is TGTGCCAGCAGCGCCGGTGGCGGGGAGCTGTTTTTT.

The DNA for the CDR3 is TGCGCCAGCAGATCTAGCGGGAGCAATGAGCAGTTCTTC. Encoded protein: CASRSSGSNEQFF. The gene calls are TRBV10-1 and TRBJ2-1; the match to TRBD2 covers 10 bases. V lost 6 bases to trimming and J lost 6 bases; unmatched junction nucleotides: 2. From germline, CDR1 is WNHNN and CDR2 SYGVQD (reference sequence). This CDR3 has 13 residues.

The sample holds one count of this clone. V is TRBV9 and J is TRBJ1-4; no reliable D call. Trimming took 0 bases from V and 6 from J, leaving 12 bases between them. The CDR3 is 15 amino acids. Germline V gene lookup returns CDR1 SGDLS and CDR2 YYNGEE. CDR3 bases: TGTGCCAGCAGCGTAGCTCCGGGATCGGATGAAAAACTGTTTTTT. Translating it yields CASSVAPGSDEKLFF.

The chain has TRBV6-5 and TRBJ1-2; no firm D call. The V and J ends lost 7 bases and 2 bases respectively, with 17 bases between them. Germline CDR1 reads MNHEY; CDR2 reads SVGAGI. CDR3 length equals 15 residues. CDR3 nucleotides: TGTGCCAGCATTTGGAGTGACCTTGGAAACTATGGCTACACCTTC. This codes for CASIWSDLGNYGYTF.

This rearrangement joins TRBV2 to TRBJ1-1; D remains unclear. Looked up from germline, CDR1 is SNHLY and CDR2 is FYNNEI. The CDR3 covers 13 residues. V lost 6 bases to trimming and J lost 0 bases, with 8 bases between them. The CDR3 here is CASRLTLNTEAFF. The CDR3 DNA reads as TGTGCCAGCAGACTGACTCTGAACACTGAAGCTTTCTTT.

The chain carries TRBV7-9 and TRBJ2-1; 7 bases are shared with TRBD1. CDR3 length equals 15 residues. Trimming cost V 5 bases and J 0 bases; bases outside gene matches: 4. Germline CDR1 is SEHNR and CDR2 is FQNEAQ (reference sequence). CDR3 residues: CASSQGEYSYNEQFF. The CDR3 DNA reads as TGTGCCAGCAGCCAGGGGGAGTACTCCTACAATGAGCAGTTCTTC.

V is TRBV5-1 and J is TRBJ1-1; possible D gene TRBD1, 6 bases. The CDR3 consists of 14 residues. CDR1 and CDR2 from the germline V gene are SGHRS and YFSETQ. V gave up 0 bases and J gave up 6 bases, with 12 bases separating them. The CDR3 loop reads CASSLEASGAEAFF. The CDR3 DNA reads TGCGCCAGCAGCTTGGAAGCGTCAGGGGCTGAAGCTTTCTTT.

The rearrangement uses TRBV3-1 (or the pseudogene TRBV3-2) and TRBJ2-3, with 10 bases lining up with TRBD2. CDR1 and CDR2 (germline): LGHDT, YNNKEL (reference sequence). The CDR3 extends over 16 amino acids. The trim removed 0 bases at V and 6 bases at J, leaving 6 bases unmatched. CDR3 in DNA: TGTGCCAGCAGCCAAGACGGGACTAGCGAGGGGGATACGCAGTATTTT. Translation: CASSQDGTSEGDTQYF.

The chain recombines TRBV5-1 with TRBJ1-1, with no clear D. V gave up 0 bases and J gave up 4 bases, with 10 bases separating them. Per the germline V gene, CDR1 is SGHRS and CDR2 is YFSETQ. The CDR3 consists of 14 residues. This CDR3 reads CASSLVPGGTEAFF. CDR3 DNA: TGCGCCAGCAGCTTGGTTCCGGGTGGCACTGAAGCTTTCTTT.

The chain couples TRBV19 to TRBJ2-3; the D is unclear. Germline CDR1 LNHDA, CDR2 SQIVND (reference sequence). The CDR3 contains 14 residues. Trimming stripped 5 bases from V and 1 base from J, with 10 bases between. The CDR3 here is CASSPDTRTDTQYF. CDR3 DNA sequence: TGTGCCAGTAGTCCCGACACACGCACAGATACGCAGTATTTT.

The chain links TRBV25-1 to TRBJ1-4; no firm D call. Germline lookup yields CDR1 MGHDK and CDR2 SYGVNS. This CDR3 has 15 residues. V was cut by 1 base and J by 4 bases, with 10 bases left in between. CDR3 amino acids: CASSEFLGDNEKLFF. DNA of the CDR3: TGTGCCAGCAGTGAATTTCTGGGAGATAATGAAAAACTGTTTTTT. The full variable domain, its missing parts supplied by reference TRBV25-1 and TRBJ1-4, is EADIYQTPRYLVIGTGKKITLECSQTMGHDKMYWYQQDPGMELHLIHYSYGVNSTEKGDLSSESTVSRIRTEHFPLTLESARPSHTSQYLCASSEFLGDNEKLFFGSGTQLSVL.

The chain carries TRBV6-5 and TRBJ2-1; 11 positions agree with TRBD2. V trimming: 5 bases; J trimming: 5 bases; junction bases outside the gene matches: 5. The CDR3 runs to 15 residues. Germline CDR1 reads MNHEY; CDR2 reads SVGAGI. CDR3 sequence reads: CASSNLAGGNNEQFF. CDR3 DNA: TGTGCCAGCAGTAATCTAGCGGGAGGAAACAATGAGCAGTTCTTC.

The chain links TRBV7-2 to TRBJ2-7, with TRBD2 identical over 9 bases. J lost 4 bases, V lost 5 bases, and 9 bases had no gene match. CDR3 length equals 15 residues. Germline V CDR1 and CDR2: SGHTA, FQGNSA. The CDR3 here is CASSVGASGIYEQYF. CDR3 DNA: TGTGCCAGCAGCGTAGGGGCTAGCGGGATATACGAGCAGTACTTC.

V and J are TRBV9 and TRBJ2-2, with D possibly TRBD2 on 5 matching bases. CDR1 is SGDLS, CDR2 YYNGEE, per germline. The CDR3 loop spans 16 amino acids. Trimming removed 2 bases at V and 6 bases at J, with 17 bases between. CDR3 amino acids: CASSVGPRAEPGELFF. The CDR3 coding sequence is TGTGCCAGCAGCGTGGGTCCCAGAGCGGAGCCCGGGGAGCTGTTTTTT. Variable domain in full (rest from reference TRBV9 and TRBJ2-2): DSGVTQTPKHLITATGQRVTLRCSPRSGDLSVYWYQQSLDQGLQFLIQYYNGEERAKGNILERFSAQQFPDLHSELNLSSLELGDSALYFCASSVGPRAEPGELFFGEGSRLTVL.

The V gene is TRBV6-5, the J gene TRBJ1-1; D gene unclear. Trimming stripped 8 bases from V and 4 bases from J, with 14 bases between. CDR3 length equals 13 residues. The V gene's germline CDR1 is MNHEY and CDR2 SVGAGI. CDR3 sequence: CASSAAGVTEAFF. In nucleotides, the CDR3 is TGTGCCAGCTCCGCGGCGGGAGTCACTGAAGCTTTCTTT.

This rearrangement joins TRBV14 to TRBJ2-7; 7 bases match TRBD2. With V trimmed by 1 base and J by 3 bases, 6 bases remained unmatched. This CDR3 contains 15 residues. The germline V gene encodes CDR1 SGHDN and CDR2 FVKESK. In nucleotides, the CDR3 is TGTGCCAGCAGCCAAGTAGGCGGGGGTCACTACGAGCAGTACTTC. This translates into CASSQVGGGHYEQYF.

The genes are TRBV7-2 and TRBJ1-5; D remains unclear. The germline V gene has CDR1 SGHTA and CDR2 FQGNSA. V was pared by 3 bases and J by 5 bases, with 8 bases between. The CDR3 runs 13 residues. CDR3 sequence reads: CASSFQRDQPQHF. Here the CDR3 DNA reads TGTGCCAGCAGCTTCCAGAGGGATCAGCCCCAGCATTTT.

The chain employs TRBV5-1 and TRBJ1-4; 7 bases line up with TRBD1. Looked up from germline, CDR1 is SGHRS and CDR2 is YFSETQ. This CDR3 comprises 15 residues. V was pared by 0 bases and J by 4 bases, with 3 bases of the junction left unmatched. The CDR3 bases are TGCGCCAGCAGCTTGGGAGGGGGCGATAATGAAAAACTGTTTTTT. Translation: CASSLGGGDNEKLFF.

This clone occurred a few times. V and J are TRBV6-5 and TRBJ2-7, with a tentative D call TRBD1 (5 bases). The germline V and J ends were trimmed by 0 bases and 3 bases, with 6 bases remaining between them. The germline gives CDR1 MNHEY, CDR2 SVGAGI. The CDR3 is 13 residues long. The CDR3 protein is CASSYSTGYEQYF. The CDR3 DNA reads TGTGCCAGCAGTTACTCTACAGGCTACGAGCAGTACTTC.

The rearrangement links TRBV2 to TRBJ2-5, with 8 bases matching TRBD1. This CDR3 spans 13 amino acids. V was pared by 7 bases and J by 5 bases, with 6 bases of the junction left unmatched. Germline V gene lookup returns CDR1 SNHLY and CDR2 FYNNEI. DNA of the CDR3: TGTGCCAGCACCAGGGGGCTTCAGGAGACCCAGTACTTC. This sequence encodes CASTRGLQETQYF.

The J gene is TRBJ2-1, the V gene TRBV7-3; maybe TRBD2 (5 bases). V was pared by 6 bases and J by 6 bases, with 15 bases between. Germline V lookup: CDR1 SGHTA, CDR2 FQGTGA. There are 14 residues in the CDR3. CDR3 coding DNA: TGTGCCAGCAGTCCGATGGGGAGCTCCAATGAGCAGTTCTTC. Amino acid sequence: CASSPMGSSNEQFF.

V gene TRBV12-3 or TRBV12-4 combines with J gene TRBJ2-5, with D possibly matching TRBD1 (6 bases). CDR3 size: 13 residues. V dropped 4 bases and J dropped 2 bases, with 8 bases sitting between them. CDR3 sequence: CASSWTVQETQYF. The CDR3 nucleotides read TGTGCCAGCAGTTGGACAGTTCAAGAGACCCAGTACTTC.

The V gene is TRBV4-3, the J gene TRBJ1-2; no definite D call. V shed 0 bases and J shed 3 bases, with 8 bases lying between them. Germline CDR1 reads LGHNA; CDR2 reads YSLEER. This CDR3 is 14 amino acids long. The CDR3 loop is CASSQDSRYYGYTF. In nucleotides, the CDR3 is TGCGCCAGCAGCCAAGATAGCAGATACTATGGCTACACCTTC.

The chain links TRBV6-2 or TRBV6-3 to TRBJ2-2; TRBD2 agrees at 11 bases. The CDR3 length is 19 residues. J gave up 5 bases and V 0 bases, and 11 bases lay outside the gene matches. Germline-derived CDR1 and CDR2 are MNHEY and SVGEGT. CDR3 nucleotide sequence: TGTGCCAGCAGTTACTCGGAACTAGCGGGAGTCGCAGGGACCGGGGAGCTGTTTTTT. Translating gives CASSYSELAGVAGTGELFF.

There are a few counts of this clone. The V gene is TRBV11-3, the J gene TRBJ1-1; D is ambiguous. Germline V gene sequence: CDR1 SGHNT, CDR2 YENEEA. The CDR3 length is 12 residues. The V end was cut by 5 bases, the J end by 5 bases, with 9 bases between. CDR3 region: CASSPQATEAFF. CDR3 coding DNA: TGTGCCAGCAGCCCGCAGGCTACTGAAGCTTTCTTT.